Listed below are T cell receptor beta chains from one sample, sequenced in a study of shared clonotypes between healthy human individuals. Sequencing was performed with immunoSEQ multiplex PCR; in TCRdb, only in-frame clones are kept and a portion is missing. The sample includes roughly 1 million clones, 70% to 80% of them seen just once. The sample comprised memory CD4+ T cells from PBMCs. These receptors were taken from a man between 18 and 29 years old in good health. Some clones in this sample may be carry-over from other donors' samples. Both conserved end residues are part of each CDR3. D genes are given only for firm matches. Rows give clone size only sometimes, using once, few, many, or a class for an expanded clone.

>14|.|TRBJ2-3|TRBV4-1|once
CASSQDVSTDTQYF
TGCGCCAGCAGCCAAGATGTAAGCACAGATACGCAGTATTTT
>14|.|TRBJ1-1|TRBV29-1|.
CSVTKRWGNTEAFF
TGCAGCGTTACTAAAAGGTGGGGGAACACTGAAGCTTTCTTT
>15|.|TRBJ1-6|TRBV4-3|once
CASSQGTPSGSPLHF
TGCGCCAGCAGCCAAGGGACACCCTCGGGCTCACCCCTCCACTTT
>13|TRBD1|TRBJ1-1|TRBV29-1|.
CSVGQGLNTEAFF
TGCAGCGTCGGACAGGGCCTGAACACTGAAGCTTTCTTT
>12|.|TRBJ2-6|TRBV7-9|.
CASSRDFDVLTF
TGTGCCAGCAGCCGGGACTTCGACGTCCTGACTTTC
>13|.|TRBJ2-3|TRBV2|.
CASTVGLTDTQYF
TGTGCCAGCACAGTCGGCCTCACAGATACGCAGTATTTT
>14|.|TRBJ2-5|TRBV11-2|.
CASSYTAGTETQYF
TGTGCCAGCAGCTACACCGCAGGGACGGAGACCCAGTACTTC
>12|.|TRBJ1-2|TRBV18|.
CASSPSDYGYTF
TGTGCCAGCTCCCCCTCAGATTATGGCTACACCTTC
>16|.|TRBJ1-3|TRBV27|.
CASSSMATGFGNTIYF
TGTGCCAGCAGTTCAATGGCTACAGGGTTCGGAAACACCATATATTTT
>15|.|TRBJ2-6|TRBV28|.
CASRRDRPGANVLTF
TGTGCCAGCAGAAGGGACCGTCCCGGGGCCAACGTCCTGACTTTC
>19|TRBD2|TRBJ2-5|TRBV28|.
CASSYPRTGTSGSIKTQYF
TGTGCCAGCAGTTATCCGAGGACAGGGACTAGCGGGAGCATAAAGACCCAGTACTTC
>13|.|TRBJ2-7|TRBV7-3|.
CASSRGTDYEQYF
TGTGCCAGCAGCCGCGGGACAGACTACGAGCAGTACTTC
>15|.|TRBJ2-2|TRBV9|.
CASSALVGNTGELFF
TGTGCCAGCAGCGCCTTGGTCGGAAACACCGGGGAGCTGTTTTTT
>11|.|TRBJ2-7|TRBV29-1|few
CSVAHSYEQYF
TGCAGCGTTGCCCACTCCTACGAGCAGTACTTC
>17|.|TRBJ2-3|TRBV23-1|once
CASSQSRDCNYTDTQYF
TGCGCCAGCAGTCAATCGAGGGACTGCAATTACACAGATACGCAGTATTTT
>15|.|TRBJ2-7|TRBV25-1|.
CASSLTLRDSYEQYF
TGTGCCAGCAGTCTTACTCTCAGGGATTCCTACGAGCAGTACTTC
>16|TRBD2|TRBJ2-1|TRBV7-9|.
CASSLKLAGGRNEQFF
TGTGCCAGCAGCTTGAAACTAGCGGGAGGGCGCAATGAGCAGTTCTTC
>16|.|TRBJ2-3|TRBV28|.
CASSSPKGVNTDTQYF
TGTGCCAGCAGTTCCCCGAAGGGGGTGAACACAGATACGCAGTATTTT
>14|.|TRBJ2-7|TRBV7-9|few
CASSSGGYLYEQYF
TGTGCCAGCAGCTCCGGCGGTTATCTTTACGAGCAGTACTTC
>15|.|TRBJ2-7|TRBV21-1|.
CASHLFEGAAREQYF
TGTGCCAGTCACCTGTTCGAGGGGGCTGCGAGAGAGCAGTACTTC
>12|.|TRBJ2-5|TRBV9|.
CASSAGGETQYF
TGTGCCAGCAGTGCAGGAGGCGAGACCCAGTACTTC
>14|.|TRBJ1-6|TRBV6-6|many
CASQFRREDSPLHF
TGTGCCAGCCAATTTCGGAGGGAGGATTCACCCCTCCACTTT
>15|.|TRBJ2-3|TRBV6-1|.
CAGTSSGLSTDTQYF
TGTGCCGGGACGTCCTCGGGGTTAAGCACAGATACGCAGTATTTT
>13|.|TRBJ2-7|TRBV15|.
CATSPQGGNEQYF
TGTGCCACCAGCCCCCAGGGCGGGAACGAGCAGTACTTC
>16|TRBD2|TRBJ2-1|TRBV15|.
CATSRGYGGGYNEQFF
TGTGCCACCAGCAGAGGATATGGGGGAGGGTACAATGAGCAGTTCTTC
>13|.|TRBJ1-1|TRBV28|.
CASTGWSNTEAFF
TGTGCCAGCACAGGTTGGTCGAACACTGAAGCTTTCTTT
>14|TRBD2|TRBJ2-7|TRBV6-5|.
CASKTQRDSYEQYF
TGTGCCAGCAAAACCCAGCGGGACTCCTACGAGCAGTACTTC
>12|.|TRBJ1-2|TRBV28|many
CASSPDGRRYTF
TGTGCCAGCAGTCCCGACGGTAGGCGCTACACCTTC
>15|.|TRBJ2-2|TRBV5-1|few
CASSQPSTGGVELFF
TGCGCCAGCAGCCAGCCTTCCACCGGTGGAGTGGAGCTGTTTTTT